This TCR beta chain was found in a study of neurological immune-mediated disorders. Whole-study findings and limits: TCR clonal expansion peaked in HTLV-1-associated myelopathy patients and was lowest in multiple sclerosis patients.

This clonotype was counted at least ten times. The antigen remains undetermined. The CDR3 has 15 residues. Between the trimmed V and J ends, which lost 2 bases and 5 bases, there was a span of 15 bases. CDR1 and CDR2 from the germline V gene are SQVTM and ANQGSEA. TCRdb independently ran MiXCR on the 5' RACE reads; one entry per CDR3 protein. The sample has tens of thousands of distinct CDR3 sequences, approximately 4.5% seen once; the top ten hold roughly 24%. Sequenced: PBMCs. The chain uses TRBV29-1 and TRBJ2-2; TRBD1 or TRBD2 may be the D gene (5 bases each). The sequence was collected from a man aged 18-30 years in good health. CDR3 protein: CSVEPGTARTGELFF. The CDR3 nucleotides are TGCAGCGTTGAACCGGGGACGGCGAGGACCGGGGAGCTGTTTTTT.